Below, 17 T cell receptor beta chains from the same sample are listed, as sequenced in a study of early T cells in non-severe SARS-CoV-2 infection (dated by TCRdb to the early 2020s). The method behind the library was 5' RACE. Sequencing relied on a NextSeq 500. Using fastp at Q25 and MiXCR, TCRdb reprocessed the public reads and kept productive beta chains. Entries are consolidated by CDR3 protein sequence, retaining the most common genes and DNA. This sample comprises 50,000 to 60,000 distinct CDR3 sequences, 6.6% of them detected only once. 5.5% to 7.5% of the sample goes to the ten largest clones. The specimen was whole blood, collected at baseline. These receptors came from an adult who was a healthcare worker with PCR-confirmed SARS-CoV-2 infection or an uninfected control (not recorded which).

This clonotype has only a few counts. This chain uses TRBV3-1 with TRBJ1-4; D gene uncertain. V was clipped by 8 bases and J by 8 bases, with 15 bases between them. This CDR3 is built from 13 residues. Germline V gene sequence: CDR1 LGHDT, CDR2 YNNKEL (reference sequence). CDR3 DNA: TGTGCCAGCGGGTCCCCAAGAGTCGAAAAACTGTTTTTT. Protein: CASGSPRVEKLFF.

This sequence joins TRBV20-1 and TRBJ2-7, with D maybe TRBD2 (6 bases). Per germline, CDR1 DFQATT and CDR2 SNEGSKA (reference sequence). The CDR3 contains 11 residues. V was pared by 8 bases and J by 3 bases, with 11 bases between. The CDR3 coding sequence is TGCAGTAGTGTGGAGGGCTACGAGCAGTACTTC. Translated: CSSVEGYEQYF.

This clonotype was seen ten or more times. The chain uses TRBV20-1 and TRBJ2-2, with D possibly matching TRBD2 (5 bases). CDR3 length equals 15 residues. Trimming stripped 0 bases from V and 5 bases from J, with 13 bases between. CDR1 and CDR2 from the germline V gene are DFQATT and SNEGSKA (reference sequence). The DNA of the CDR3 is TGCAGTGCTAGAGAAGGAGGCAGCCCGACCGGGGAGCTGTTTTTT. Its translation: CSAREGGSPTGELFF.

This clonotype was seen repeatedly, ten times or more. This CDR3 is CASSLGSSGSYEQYF. Written as DNA, the CDR3 is TGTGCCAGCAGTTTAGGTTCTAGCGGCTCCTACGAGCAGTACTTC. The V gene is TRBV12-3 or TRBV12-4, the J gene TRBJ2-7, with 7 positions matching TRBD2. The V gene end was trimmed by 1 base and the J gene end by 0 bases; junction bases not matched to a gene: 3. The CDR3 sequence is 15 residues long.

This clonotype has at least ten counts. The gene calls are TRBV5-1 and TRBJ2-2; tentatively, D is TRBD1 (5 bases). This CDR3 region has 15 residues. From germline, CDR1 is SGHRS and CDR2 YFSETQ. V gave up 1 base and J gave up 7 bases, with 14 bases separating them. The chain's CDR3 is CASSLLQDGVGELFF. The CDR3, as DNA: TGCGCCAGCAGCTTGTTACAGGACGGCGTCGGGGAGCTGTTTTTT.

This clonotype was observed at least ten times. The chain has TRBV12-3 or TRBV12-4 and TRBJ2-7; 14 bases fit TRBD2. The junction had 9 bases not matched to a gene; V was cut back by 6 bases and J by 5 bases. The CDR3 is made up of 16 amino acids. CDR3 region: CASRGTSGGFVNEQYF. CDR3 nucleotide sequence: TGTGCCAGCAGGGGGACTAGCGGGGGCTTCGTCAACGAGCAGTACTTC.

This clonotype turned up a few times. The V gene is TRBV11-3, the J gene TRBJ2-7; D is ambiguous. Germline CDR1 and CDR2: SGHNT and YENEEA. This CDR3 region has 13 residues. Trimming cost V 5 bases and J 6 bases, with 14 bases left between them. The CDR3, as DNA: TGTGCCAGCAGCCAGAGAGATTTGGGCGAGCAGTACTTC. Its protein is CASSQRDLGEQYF.

This clonotype was counted ten times or more. This chain connects TRBV23-1 to TRBJ2-7, with no clear D. TRBV23-1 is known as an ORF, though its function is uncertain. V shed 5 bases and J shed 4 bases, with 0 bases lying between them. The CDR3 sequence is 9 residues long. The CDR3 reads CASSYEQYF. Written as DNA, the CDR3 is TGCGCCAGCAGTTACGAGCAGTACTTC.

In this sample, this clonotype turned up many times. This chain joins TRBV28 and TRBJ2-7; 7 bases match TRBD1. CDR1 and CDR2 (germline): MDHEN, SYDVKM. CDR3 size: 13 residues. V lost 11 bases and J lost 2; bases outside the gene matches: 9. CDR3 in DNA: TGTGCCGCCCCCAAGACAGGGACCTACGAGCAGTACTTC. It encodes CAAPKTGTYEQYF.

This clonotype was counted only a few times. This chain connects TRBV3-1 to TRBJ1-2, with D tentatively TRBD1 (6 bases). V was clipped by 1 base and J by 6 bases, with 12 bases between them. The germline V gene has CDR1 LGHDT and CDR2 YNNKEL (reference sequence). This CDR3 spans 14 amino acids. CDR3 residues: CASSQVLGANGYTF. The CDR3 coding sequence is TGTGCCAGCAGCCAAGTTCTGGGGGCCAATGGCTACACCTTC. The whole variable domain, filled in from reference TRBV3-1 and TRBJ1-2, reads DTAVSQTPKYLVTQMGNDKSIKCEQNLGHDTMYWYKQDSKKFLKIMFSYNNKELIINETVPNRFSPKSPDKAHLNLHINSLELGDSAVYFCASSQVLGANGYTFGSGTRLTVV.

This clonotype was seen ten or more times. The genes are TRBV19 and TRBJ1-2, with TRBD1 identical over 7 bases. The junction had 14 bases not matched to a gene; V was cut back by 8 bases and J by 5 bases. CDR1 and CDR2 from the germline V gene are LNHDA and SQIVND (reference sequence). This CDR3 is built from 15 residues. The CDR3 sequence: CASYRDSLPFYGYTF. Written as DNA, the CDR3 is TGTGCCAGTTACCGGGACAGCCTCCCGTTTTATGGCTACACCTTC.

The table lists this clonotype with a few counts. The V call is TRBV12-3 or TRBV12-4, the J call TRBJ2-1, with D maybe TRBD1 (6 bases). V lost 6 bases to trimming and J lost 8 bases, with 11 bases between them. This CDR3 spans 12 amino acids. CDR3 residues: CASRPEGDEQFF. The CDR3 bases are TGTGCCAGCAGACCCGAGGGGGATGAGCAGTTCTTC.

The rearrangement uses TRBV20-1 and TRBJ1-2; D gene unclear. The CDR3 has 12 amino acids. V was pared by 1 base and J by 3 bases, with 6 bases between. The V gene's germline CDR1 is DFQATT and CDR2 SNEGSKA (reference sequence). The CDR3 coding sequence is TGCAGTGCTAGAGTCCCGGACTATGGCTACACCTTC. Protein sequence: CSARVPDYGYTF.

The V and J genes are TRBV11-2 and TRBJ2-1; either TRBD1 or TRBD2 may supply D (5 bases each). Germline CDR1 reads SGHAT; CDR2 reads FQNNGV. The CDR3 consists of 15 residues. V was pared by 0 bases and J by 9 bases, with 15 bases between. CDR3 DNA: TGTGCCAGCAGCTTAGAGGGGGAAGGAGAGATTGAGCAGTTCTTC. It specifies CASSLEGEGEIEQFF. Full variable domain (missing parts from reference TRBV11-2 and TRBJ2-1): EAGVAQSPRYKIIEKRQSVAFWCNPISGHATLYWYQQILGQGPKLLIQFQNNGVVDDSQLPKDRFSAERLKGVDSTLKIQPAKLEDSAVYLCASSLEGEGEIEQFFGPGTRLTVL.

V is TRBV6-1 and J is TRBJ2-7; TRBD1 aligns across 9 bases. The CDR3 contains 16 residues. The germline gives CDR1 MNHNS, CDR2 SASEGT. V shed 3 bases, J shed 2 bases, and the junction held 8 bases outside the gene matches. As DNA, the CDR3 is TGTGCCAGCAGTGACGCCGGGACAGGGAAACCCTACGAGCAGTACTTC. Protein: CASSDAGTGKPYEQYF.

The table lists this clonotype with many counts. J is TRBJ2-1 and V is TRBV18; D unclear. V gave up 0 bases and J gave up 8 bases, with 20 bases separating them. The CDR3 spans 17 residues. The germline V gene has CDR1 KGHSH and CDR2 LQKENI. The CDR3 protein is CASSPPKTSQGVDEQFF. As DNA, the CDR3 is TGTGCCAGCTCACCACCGAAGACATCACAAGGAGTCGATGAGCAGTTCTTC.

This clonotype was counted at least ten times. The chain carries TRBV2 and TRBJ1-5; a possible D gene is TRBD1 (5 bases). CDR3 length: 13 residues. V was trimmed by 6 bases and J by 3 bases, leaving 9 bases between them. CDR1 is SNHLY and CDR2 is FYNNEI in the germline V gene. The CDR3 DNA reads TGTGCCAGCAGGCAGGGTCCCAATCAGCCCCAGCATTTT. Its translation is CASRQGPNQPQHF. Looking up the rest from reference TRBV2 and TRBJ1-5 gives the full variable domain: EPEVTQTPSHQVTQMGQEVILRCVPISNHLYFYWYRQILGQKVEFLVSFYNNEISEKSEIFDDQFSVERPDGSNFTLKIRSTKLEDSAMYFCASRQGPNQPQHFGDGTRLSIL.